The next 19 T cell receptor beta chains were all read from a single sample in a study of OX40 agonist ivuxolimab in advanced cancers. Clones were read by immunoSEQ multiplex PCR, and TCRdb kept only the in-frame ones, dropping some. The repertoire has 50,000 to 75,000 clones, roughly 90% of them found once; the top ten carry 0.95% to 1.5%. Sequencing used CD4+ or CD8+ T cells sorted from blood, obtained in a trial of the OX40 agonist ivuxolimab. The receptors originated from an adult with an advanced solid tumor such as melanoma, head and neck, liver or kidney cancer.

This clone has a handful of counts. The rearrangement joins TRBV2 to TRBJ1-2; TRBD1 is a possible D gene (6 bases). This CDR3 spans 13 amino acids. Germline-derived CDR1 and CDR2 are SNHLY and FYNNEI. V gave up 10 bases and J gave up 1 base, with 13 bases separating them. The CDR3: CATRDTLNYGYTF. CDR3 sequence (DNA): TGTGCCACCAGGGACACGCTTAACTATGGCTACACCTTC.

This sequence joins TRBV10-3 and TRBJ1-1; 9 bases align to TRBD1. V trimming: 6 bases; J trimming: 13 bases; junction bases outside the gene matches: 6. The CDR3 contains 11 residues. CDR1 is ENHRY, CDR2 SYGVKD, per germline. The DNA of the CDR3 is TGTGCCATCAGGAACAGGGGGCAGGATTTCTTT. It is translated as CAIRNRGQDFF.

CDR3 protein: CASTPPGQGRNEQFF. CDR3 nucleotide sequence: TGTGCCAGTACCCCCCCGGGACAGGGTAGGAATGAGCAGTTCTTC. The chain is built from TRBV19 and TRBJ2-1; 9 bases are shared with TRBD1. J gave up 7 bases and V 7 bases, and 11 bases lay outside the gene matches. The CDR3 totals 15 residues. Germline lookup yields CDR1 LNHDA and CDR2 SQIVND (reference sequence). The full variable domain, completed using reference TRBV19 and TRBJ2-1, is DGGITQSPKYLFRKEGQNVTLSCEQNLNHDAMYWYRQDPGQGLRLIYYSQIVNDFQKGDIAEGYSVSREKKESFPLTVTSAQKNPTAFYLCASTPPGQGRNEQFFGPGTRLTVL.

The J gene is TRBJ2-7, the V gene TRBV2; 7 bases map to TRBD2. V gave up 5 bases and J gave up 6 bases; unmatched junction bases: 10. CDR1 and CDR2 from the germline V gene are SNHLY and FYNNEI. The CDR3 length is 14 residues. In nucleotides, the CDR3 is TGTGCCAGCAGTATCCAGCGGGAATGGGTCGAGCAGTACTTC. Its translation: CASSIQREWVEQYF.

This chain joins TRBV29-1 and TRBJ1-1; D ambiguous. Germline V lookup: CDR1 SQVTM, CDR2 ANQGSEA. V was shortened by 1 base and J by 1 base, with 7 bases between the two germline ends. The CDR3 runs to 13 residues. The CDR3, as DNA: TGCAGCGTTGAAGGGGTGGCGAACACTGAAGCTTTCTTT. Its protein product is CSVEGVANTEAFF.

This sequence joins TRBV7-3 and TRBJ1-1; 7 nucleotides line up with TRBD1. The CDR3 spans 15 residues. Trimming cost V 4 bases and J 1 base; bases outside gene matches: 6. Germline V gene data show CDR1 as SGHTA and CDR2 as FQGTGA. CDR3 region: CASSSPGQRNTEAFF. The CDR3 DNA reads TGTGCCAGCAGCTCTCCGGGACAGCGGAACACTGAAGCTTTCTTT.

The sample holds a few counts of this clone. The DNA for the CDR3 is TGTGCCAGCAGCTTAGCTAATCCCGGACAGGGGGCTAATGAGCAGTTCTTC. This sequence encodes CASSLANPGQGANEQFF. The gene calls are TRBV7-8 and TRBJ2-1, with 11 bases lining up with TRBD1. V dropped 0 bases and J dropped 7; count of bases not matched to a gene: 8. CDR1 and CDR2 (germline): SGHVS, FQNEAQ. This CDR3 is 17 amino acids long.

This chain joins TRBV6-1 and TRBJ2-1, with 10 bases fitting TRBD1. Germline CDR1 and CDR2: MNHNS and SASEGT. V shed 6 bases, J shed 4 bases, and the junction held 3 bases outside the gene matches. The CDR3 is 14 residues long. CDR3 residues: CASSPGQGYNEQFF. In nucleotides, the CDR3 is TGTGCCAGCAGCCCGGGACAGGGGTACAATGAGCAGTTCTTC.

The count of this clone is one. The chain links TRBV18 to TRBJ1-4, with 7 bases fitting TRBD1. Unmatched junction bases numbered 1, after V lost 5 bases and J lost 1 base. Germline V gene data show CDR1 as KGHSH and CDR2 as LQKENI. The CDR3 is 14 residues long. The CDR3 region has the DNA TGTGCCAGCTCAGCAGGGGGAACTAATGAAAAACTGTTTTTT. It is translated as CASSAGGTNEKLFF. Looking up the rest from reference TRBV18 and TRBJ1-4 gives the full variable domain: NAGVMQNPRHLVRRRGQEARLRCSPMKGHSHVYWYRQLPEEGLKFMVYLQKENIIDESGMPKERFSAEFPKEGPSILRIQQVVRGDSAAYFCASSAGGTNEKLFFGSGTQLSVL.

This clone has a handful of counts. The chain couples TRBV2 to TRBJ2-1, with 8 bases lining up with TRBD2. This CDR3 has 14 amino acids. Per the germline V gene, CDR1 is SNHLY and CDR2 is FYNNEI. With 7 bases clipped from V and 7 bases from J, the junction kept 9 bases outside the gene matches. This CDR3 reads CASTRPGGVNEQFF. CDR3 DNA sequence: TGTGCCAGCACCCGACCCGGGGGGGTGAATGAGCAGTTCTTC. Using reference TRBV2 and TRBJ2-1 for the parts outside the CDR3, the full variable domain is EPEVTQTPSHQVTQMGQEVILRCVPISNHLYFYWYRQILGQKVEFLVSFYNNEISEKSEIFDDQFSVERPDGSNFTLKIRSTKLEDSAMYFCASTRPGGVNEQFFGPGTRLTVL.

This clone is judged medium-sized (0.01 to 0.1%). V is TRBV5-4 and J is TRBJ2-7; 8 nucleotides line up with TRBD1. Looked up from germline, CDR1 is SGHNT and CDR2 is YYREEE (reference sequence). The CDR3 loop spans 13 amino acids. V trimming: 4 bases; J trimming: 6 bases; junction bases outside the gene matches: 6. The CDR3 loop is CASSRLDRGEQYF. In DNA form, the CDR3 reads TGTGCCAGCAGCCGGCTAGACAGGGGCGAGCAGTACTTC.

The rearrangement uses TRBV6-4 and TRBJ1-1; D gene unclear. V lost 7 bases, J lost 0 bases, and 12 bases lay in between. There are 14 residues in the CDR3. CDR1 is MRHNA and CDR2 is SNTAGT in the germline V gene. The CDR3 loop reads CASINPPMNTEAFF. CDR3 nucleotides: TGTGCCAGCATCAACCCACCGATGAACACTGAAGCTTTCTTT.

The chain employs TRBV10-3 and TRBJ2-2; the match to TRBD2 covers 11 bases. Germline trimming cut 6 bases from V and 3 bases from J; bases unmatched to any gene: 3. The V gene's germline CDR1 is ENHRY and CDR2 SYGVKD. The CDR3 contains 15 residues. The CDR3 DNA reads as TGTGCCATCAGGCCGGGACTAGCGGACACCGGGGAGCTGTTTTTT. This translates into CAIRPGLADTGELFF.

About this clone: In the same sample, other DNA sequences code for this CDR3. The CDR3 sequence is CASSPGETQYF. DNA of the CDR3: TGTGCCAGCTCACCAGGAGAGACCCAGTACTTC. The chain has TRBV18 and TRBJ2-5; no clear D. The V end was cut by 2 bases, the J end by 4 bases, with 2 bases between. Germline assignment: CDR1 KGHSH and CDR2 LQKENI. The CDR3 has 11 amino acids. Complete variable domain (other parts from reference TRBV18 and TRBJ2-5): NAGVMQNPRHLVRRRGQEARLRCSPMKGHSHVYWYRQLPEEGLKFMVYLQKENIIDESGMPKERFSAEFPKEGPSILRIQQVVRGDSAAYFCASSPGETQYFGPGTRLLVL.

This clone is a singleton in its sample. This chain's CDR3 is CASSSGTGVETQYF. In DNA, the CDR3 is TGTGCCAGCAGCAGCGGGACAGGGGTGGAGACCCAGTACTTC. This chain joins TRBV5-6 and TRBJ2-5; 10 bases fit TRBD1. This CDR3 contains 14 residues. Per germline, CDR1 SGHDT and CDR2 YYEEEE. With 4 bases clipped from V and 5 bases from J, the junction kept 5 bases outside the gene matches.

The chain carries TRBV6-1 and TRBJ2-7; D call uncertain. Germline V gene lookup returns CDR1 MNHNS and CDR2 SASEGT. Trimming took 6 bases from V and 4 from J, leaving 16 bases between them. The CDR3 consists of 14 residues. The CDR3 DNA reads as TGTGCCAGCAGCCCGTCGGCCAGTAGGTACGAGCAGTACTTC. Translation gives CASSPSASRYEQYF.

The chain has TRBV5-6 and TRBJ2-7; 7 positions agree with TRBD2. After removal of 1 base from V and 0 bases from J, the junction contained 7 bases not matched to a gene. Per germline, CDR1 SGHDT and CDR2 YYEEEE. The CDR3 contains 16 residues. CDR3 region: CASSLRGAGTSYEQYF. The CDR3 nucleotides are TGTGCCAGCAGCTTGCGTGGAGCGGGAACCTCCTACGAGCAGTACTTC. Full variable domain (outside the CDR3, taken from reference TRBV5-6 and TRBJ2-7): DAGVTQSPTHLIKTRGQQVTLRCSPKSGHDTVSWYQQALGQGPQFIFQYYEEEERQRGNFPDRFSGHQFPNYSSELNVNALLLGDSALYLCASSLRGAGTSYEQYFGPGTRLTVT.

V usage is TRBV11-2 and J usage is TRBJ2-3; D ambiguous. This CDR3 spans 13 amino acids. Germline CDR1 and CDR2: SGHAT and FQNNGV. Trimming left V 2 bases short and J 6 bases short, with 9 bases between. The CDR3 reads CASSLTLQDTQYF. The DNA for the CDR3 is TGTGCCAGCAGCTTAACACTACAGGATACGCAGTATTTT.

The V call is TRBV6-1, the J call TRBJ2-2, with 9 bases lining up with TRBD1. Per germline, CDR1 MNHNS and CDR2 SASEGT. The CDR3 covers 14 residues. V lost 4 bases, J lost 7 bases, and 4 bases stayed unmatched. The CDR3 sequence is CASSVGQGIGELFF. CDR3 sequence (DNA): TGTGCCAGCAGTGTGGGACAGGGTATCGGGGAGCTGTTTTTT.